The T cell receptor beta chain described here comes from a study of response to subunit inactivated influenza vaccine. Study conclusions and caveats: It was the authors' suggestion that each seasonal influenza vaccination recruits few new T cells.

TCRdb independently ran MiXCR on the RT-PCR reads; one entry per CDR3 protein. The sample lists 650,000 to 850,000 distinct CDR3 sequences; roughly 13% were seen once. This CDR3 is built from 13 residues. V lost 6 bases and J 4 bases, leaving 12 bases between the germline ends. This clonotype turned up a few times. Its target is unknown. The sequence was collected from a man aged 50-59 years who received an inactivated influenza vaccine. The chain joins TRBV12-3 or TRBV12-4 to TRBJ1-1; tentative D call: TRBD1 (6 bases). The sample here was PBMCs from blood, taken 14 days before vaccination. As DNA, the CDR3 is TGTGCCAGCAGCAAAGCAGGGGCCACTGAAGCTTTCTTT. Translated, it gives CASSKAGATEAFF.